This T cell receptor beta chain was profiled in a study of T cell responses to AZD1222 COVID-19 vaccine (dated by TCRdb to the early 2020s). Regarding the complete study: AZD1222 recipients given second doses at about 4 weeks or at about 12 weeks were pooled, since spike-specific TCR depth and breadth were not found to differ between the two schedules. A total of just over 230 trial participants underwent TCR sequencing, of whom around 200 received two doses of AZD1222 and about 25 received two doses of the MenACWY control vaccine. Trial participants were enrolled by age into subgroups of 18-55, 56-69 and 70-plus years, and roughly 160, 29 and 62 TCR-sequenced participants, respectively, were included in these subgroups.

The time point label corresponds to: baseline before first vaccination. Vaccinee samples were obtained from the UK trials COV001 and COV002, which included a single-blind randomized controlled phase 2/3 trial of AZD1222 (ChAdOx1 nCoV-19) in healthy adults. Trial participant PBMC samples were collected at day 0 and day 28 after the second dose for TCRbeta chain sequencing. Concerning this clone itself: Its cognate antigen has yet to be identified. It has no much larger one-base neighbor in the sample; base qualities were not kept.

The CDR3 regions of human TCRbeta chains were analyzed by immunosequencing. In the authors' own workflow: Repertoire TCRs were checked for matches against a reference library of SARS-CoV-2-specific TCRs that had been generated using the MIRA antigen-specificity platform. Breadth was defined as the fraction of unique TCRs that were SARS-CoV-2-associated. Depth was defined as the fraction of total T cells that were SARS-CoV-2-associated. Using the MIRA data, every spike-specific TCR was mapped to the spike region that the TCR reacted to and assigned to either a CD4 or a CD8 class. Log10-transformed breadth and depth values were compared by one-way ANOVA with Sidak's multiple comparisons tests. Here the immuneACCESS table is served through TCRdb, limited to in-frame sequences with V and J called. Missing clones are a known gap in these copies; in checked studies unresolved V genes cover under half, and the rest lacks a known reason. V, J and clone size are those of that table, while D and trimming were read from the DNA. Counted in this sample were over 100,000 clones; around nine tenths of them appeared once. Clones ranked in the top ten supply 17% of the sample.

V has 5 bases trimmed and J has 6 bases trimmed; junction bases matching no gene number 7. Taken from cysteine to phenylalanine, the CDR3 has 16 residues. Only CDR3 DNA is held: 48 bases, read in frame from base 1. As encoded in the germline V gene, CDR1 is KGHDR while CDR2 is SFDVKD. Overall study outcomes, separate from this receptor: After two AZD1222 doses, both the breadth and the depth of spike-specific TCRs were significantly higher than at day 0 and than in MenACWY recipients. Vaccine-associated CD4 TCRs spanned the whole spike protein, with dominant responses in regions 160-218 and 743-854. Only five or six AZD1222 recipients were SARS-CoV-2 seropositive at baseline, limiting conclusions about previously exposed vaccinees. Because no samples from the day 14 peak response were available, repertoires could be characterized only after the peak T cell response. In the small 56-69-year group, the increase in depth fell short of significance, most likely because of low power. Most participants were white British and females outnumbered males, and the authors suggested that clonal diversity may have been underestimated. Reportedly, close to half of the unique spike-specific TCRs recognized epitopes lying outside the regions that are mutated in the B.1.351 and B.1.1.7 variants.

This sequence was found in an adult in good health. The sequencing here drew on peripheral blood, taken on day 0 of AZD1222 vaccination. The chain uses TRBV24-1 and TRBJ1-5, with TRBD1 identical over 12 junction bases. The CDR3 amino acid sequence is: CATSGAGTGGGQPQHF. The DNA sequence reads TGTGCCACCAGTGGAGCCGGGACAGGGGGCGGTCAGCCCCAGCATTTT.